Here is one T cell receptor (beta chain) with its context. The antigen remains undetermined. This sample stems from a study of PD-1 blockade in mismatch repair-deficient tumors. Study overall: All were previously treated, progressing patients with 11 to 13 mismatch repair-deficient cancer types. Findings and caveats of the study: After pembrolizumab, tumor-resident clones rose rapidly, then generally contracted before radiologic responses.

Mismatch repair deficiency was confirmed in all patients, by PCR or immunohistochemistry. TCRs were sequenced from a few patients responding to pembrolizumab. Profiled with immunoSEQ multiplex PCR; TCRdb holds only in-frame clones, not every one. The table records 100,000 to 150,000 clones, around 87% of them present only once. The germline V gene encodes CDR1 SGHTA and CDR2 FQGNSA. V was pared by 5 bases and J by 2 bases, with 14 bases between. This CDR3 has 15 amino acids. The genes are TRBV7-2 and TRBJ2-3; no firm D call. This sequence was found in an adult with mismatch repair-deficient cancer. Sequencing used peripheral blood, obtained 44 weeks after starting pembrolizumab. As DNA, the CDR3 is TGTGCCAGCAGCCAAATGACCCACACCACAGATACGCAGTATTTT. Its protein product is CASSQMTHTTDTQYF.